This T cell receptor beta chain was recovered during a study of Ad26.COV2.S vaccination and SARS-CoV-2 variants. Background on the study: Ad26.COV2.S arm of COV1001 included the donor. Intramuscularly, Ad26.COV2.S was given either once or twice, 56 days apart. Findings of the study overall: Using TCR breadth and depth analyses may have led to underestimated total T cell responses.

The treatment: 15 to 20 received Ad26.COV2.S at low or high dose, single or two shots; several received placebo; per-sample allocation not given. Sampling was done on day 63 after the first vaccine or placebo injection. Clones were read by immunoSEQ multiplex PCR, and TCRdb kept only the in-frame ones, dropping some. The sample records 300,000 to 450,000 clones, 70% to 90% being singletons. Note on this clone: Antigen unknown.

The source was peripheral blood, collected in a trial of Ad26.COV2.S vaccine versus placebo. The sequence was collected from a person aged 18-60 years who received the Ad26.COV2.S COVID-19 vaccine or a placebo.

The CDR3 sequence is CASSLGQGKTDTQYF. CDR3 coding DNA: TGTGCCAGTAGCCTGGGACAGGGGAAGACAGATACGCAGTATTTT. The chain joins TRBV19 to TRBJ2-3; 10 bases are a match to TRBD1. V trimming: 6 bases; J trimming: 3 bases; junction bases outside the gene matches: 6. The CDR3 spans 15 residues. The germline gives CDR1 LNHDA, CDR2 SQIVND (reference sequence).